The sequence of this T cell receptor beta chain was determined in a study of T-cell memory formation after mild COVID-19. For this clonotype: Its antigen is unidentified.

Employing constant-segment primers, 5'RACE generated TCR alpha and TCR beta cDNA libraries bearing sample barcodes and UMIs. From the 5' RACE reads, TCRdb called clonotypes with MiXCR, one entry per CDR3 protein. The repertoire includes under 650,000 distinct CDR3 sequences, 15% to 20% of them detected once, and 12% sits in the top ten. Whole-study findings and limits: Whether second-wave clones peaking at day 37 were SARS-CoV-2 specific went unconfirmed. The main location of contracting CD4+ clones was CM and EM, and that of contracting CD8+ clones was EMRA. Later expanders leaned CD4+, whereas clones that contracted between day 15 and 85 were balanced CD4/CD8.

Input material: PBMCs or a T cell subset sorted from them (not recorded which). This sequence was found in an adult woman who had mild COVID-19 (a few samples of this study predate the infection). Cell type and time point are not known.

CDR3 sequence reads: CASSYAGEQYF. The DNA of the CDR3 is TGTGCCAGCAGTTACGCGGGGGAGCAGTACTTC. The genes are TRBV6-5 and TRBJ2-7, with D tentatively TRBD2 (6 bases). The CDR3 loop spans 11 amino acids. CDR1 and CDR2 (germline): MNHEY, SVGAGI. The V and J ends lost 2 bases and 7 bases respectively, with 6 bases between them.